This TCR beta chain was recorded in a study of monozygotic twins with cystic fibrosis. Broader study findings: Clonality was generally low (median roughly 0.01), higher in the most severe patients. Unrelated CF individuals shared fewer identical clonotypes than monozygotic CF twins. Age, concordance and disease severity did not associate with shared CDR3 numbers.

The data were produced by immunoSEQ multiplex PCR, yet TCRdb's version contains in-frame clones alone and is incomplete. The table has some 19,000 clones, 95% to 97% seen once. The CDR3 totals 12 residues. V lost 7 bases to trimming and J lost 7 bases, with 11 bases between them. Per the germline V gene, CDR1 is SGHDT and CDR2 is YYEEEE. Comments on this clone: Its antigen is not known.

The specimen sequenced was blood. This clonotype originated in a woman aged 25 to 45 with cystic fibrosis. The chain recombines TRBV5-6 with TRBJ2-2; the D gene is possibly TRBD1 (6 bases). For the CDR3, the DNA is TGTGCCAGCGAAGGGGGATACGGGGAGCTGTTTTTT. This sequence encodes CASEGGYGELFF.